A single sample gave rise to the 19 T cell receptor beta chains below, sequenced in a study of T cells in Graves' hyperthyroidism and ophthalmopathy. RNA transcripts served as the template for amplifying TCR beta CDR3 regions. A first-round RT-PCR of the TCR CDR3 used the HTBI primer set. Each CDR3 protein is one row after TCRdb ran MiXCR on the multiplex PCR reads. Altogether over 350,000 distinct CDR3 sequences are present, around 15% being singletons, with the ten largest covering 25% to 30%. Input material: blood. The receptors come from a man between 50 and 59 years old with Graves' ophthalmopathy.

The chain links TRBV27 to TRBJ2-7, with D maybe TRBD2 (5 bases). CDR1 and CDR2 (germline): MNHEY, SMNVEV (reference sequence). With 10 bases removed from V and 1 base from J, the gap between germline ends came to 11 bases. The length of the CDR3 is 12 residues. The CDR3 nucleotides read TGTGCCAACAGCCCGGGATCCTACGAGCAGTACTTC. This encodes CANSPGSYEQYF.

At least ten counts were recorded for this clonotype. The gene calls are TRBV3-1 and TRBJ2-5; weak D call: TRBD2 (6 bases). Germline V gives CDR1 LGHDT, CDR2 YNNKEL (reference sequence). V lost 3 bases, J lost 3 bases, and 17 bases lay in between. This CDR3 region has 16 residues. CDR3 in DNA: TGTGCCAGCAGCCACACCCTGACGGGAGTAGAAGAGACCCAGTACTTC. It yields the protein CASSHTLTGVEETQYF.

This clonotype was detected many times. J is TRBJ2-1 and V is TRBV11-1; D call uncertain. V was pared by 5 bases and J by 7 bases, with 9 bases between. Germline V gene lookup returns CDR1 SGHAT and CDR2 FQDESV (reference sequence). The CDR3 is made up of 12 amino acids. The DNA for the CDR3 is TGTGCCAGCAGCCCATACATGAATGAGCAGTTCTTC. This encodes CASSPYMNEQFF. Full variable domain (outside the CDR3, taken from reference TRBV11-1 and TRBJ2-1): EAEVAQSPRYKITEKSQAVAFWCDPISGHATLYWYRQILGQGPELLVQFQDESVVDDSQLPKDRFSAERLKGVDSTLKIQPAELGDSAMYLCASSPYMNEQFFGPGTRLTVL.

Concerning this clonotype itself: This may be a read error, as it is one base from a much larger clone. The chain has TRBV27 and TRBJ1-1; no definite D call. The CDR3 is 14 residues long. In germline, CDR1 is MNHEY, CDR2 SMNVEV (reference sequence). V was pared by 9 bases and J by 0 bases, with 14 bases between. The CDR3 protein is CARSTRGLNTEAFF. Here the CDR3 DNA reads TGTGCCAGAAGTACTCGCGGGTTGAACACTGAAGCTTTCTTT.

At least ten counts were recorded for this clonotype. The J gene is TRBJ1-5, the V gene TRBV10-3; maybe TRBD1 (5 bases). The length of the CDR3 is 13 residues. Germline V gives CDR1 ENHRY, CDR2 SYGVKD. Trimming pared 2 bases from V and 5 bases from J, leaving 7 bases between. CDR3: CAISEGTDQPQHF. In DNA form, the CDR3 reads TGTGCCATCAGTGAGGGGACGGATCAGCCCCAGCATTTT.

This clonotype was counted many times. The J gene is TRBJ2-2, the V gene TRBV5-1; D is perhaps TRBD1 (5 bases). V lost 1 base, J lost 4 bases, and 11 bases lay in between. The CDR3 spans 15 residues. Looked up from germline, CDR1 is SGHRS and CDR2 is YFSETQ. The CDR3 DNA reads TGCGCCAGCAGCTTGTGGGCAGGGCGCACCGGGGAGCTGTTTTTT. Protein: CASSLWAGRTGELFF.

This clonotype occurred a few times. The chain has TRBV4-1 and TRBJ2-1, with TRBD2 matching over 12 bases. The CDR3 spans 20 residues. V shed 4 bases and J 2 bases; nucleotides not matched to a gene: 15. CDR1 MGHRA and CDR2 YSYEKL come from the germline V gene. CDR3 amino acids: CASSLRIVTSGSLTYNEQFF. DNA of the CDR3: TGCGCCAGCAGCCTCCGCATTGTGACTAGCGGGAGTCTCACCTACAATGAGCAGTTCTTC.

The chain uses TRBV7-9 and TRBJ2-1; unclear D gene. Per germline, CDR1 SEHNR and CDR2 FQNEAQ (reference sequence). V lost 7 bases and J 15 bases, leaving 28 bases between the germline ends. The CDR3 is made up of 15 amino acids. The CDR3 protein is CASITTNYGDMGLFF. DNA for the CDR3: TGTGCCAGCATCACCACAAACTACGGAGATATGGGGTTGTTCTTC. The full variable domain, rest sourced from reference TRBV7-9 and TRBJ2-1, is DTGVSQNPRHKITKRGQNVTFRCDPISEHNRLYWYRQTLGQGPEFLTYFQNEAQLEKSRLLSDRFSAERPKGSFSTLEIQRTEQGDSAMYLCASITTNYGDMGLFFGPGTRLTVL.

CDR3 in amino acids: CASISKGHRNEQFF. Here the CDR3 DNA reads TGTGCCAGCATTAGCAAGGGGCACCGGAATGAGCAGTTCTTC. This chain joins TRBV27 and TRBJ2-1, with a possible D match to TRBD1 (5 bases). V was shortened by 7 bases and J by 7 bases, with 17 bases between the two germline ends. The CDR3 spans 14 residues. Germline V CDR1 and CDR2: MNHEY, SMNVEV (reference sequence).

V usage is TRBV20-1 and J usage is TRBJ2-7; no firm D call. The CDR3 covers 14 residues. Trimming removed 1 base from V and 6 bases from J, with 16 bases in between. In germline, CDR1 is DFQATT, CDR2 SNEGSKA (reference sequence). The CDR3 loop is CSARAIAQNGEQYF. The CDR3 region has the DNA TGCAGTGCTAGAGCCATTGCCCAAAACGGCGAGCAGTACTTC.

This clonotype was detected many times. The chain couples TRBV30 to TRBJ1-1; no clear D. V lost 3 bases to trimming and J lost 1 base, with 3 bases between them. This CDR3 comprises 11 residues. Germline V CDR1 and CDR2: GTSNPN, SVGIG (reference sequence). CDR3 amino acids: CAWRQNTEAFF. CDR3 nucleotides: TGTGCCTGGAGGCAGAACACTGAAGCTTTCTTT.

The table lists this clonotype with a few counts. This rearrangement joins TRBV27 to TRBJ1-2; D might be TRBD1 (5 bases). The V gene's germline CDR1 is MNHEY and CDR2 SMNVEV (reference sequence). The CDR3 contains 12 residues. Trimming stripped 4 bases from V and 8 bases from J, with 11 bases between. The CDR3 here is CASSSQGYGYTF. CDR3 bases: TGTGCCAGCAGTTCCCAGGGTTACGGCTACACCTTC.

With respect to this clonotype: A read error is possible here, since a much larger clone lies one base away. The chain employs TRBV2 and TRBJ2-1; 8 bases are a match to TRBD1. Germline lookup yields CDR1 SNHLY and CDR2 FYNNEI. The CDR3 totals 15 residues. CDR3 nucleotide sequence: TGTGCCAGCAGTCAGGGGGCGAGCTCCTGCAATGAGCAGTTCTTC. It yields the protein CASSQGASSCNEQFF.

Note on this clonotype: One end of the junction does not line up with germline, which may come from a read error. The chain joins TRBV5-1 to TRBJ1-1; D is uncertain. The CDR3 sequence is 14 residues long. In germline, CDR1 is SGHRS, CDR2 YFSETQ. The DNA for the CDR3 is TGTGCCAGCAGCTTGGGTGTCGCGGGTGGACAAGCTTTCTTT. Protein sequence: CASSLGVAGGQAFF.

Notes on this clonotype: This may come from a read error, since a much larger clone is one base off. V usage is TRBV11-3 and J usage is TRBJ2-3; TRBD2 aligns across 9 bases. The CDR3 has 12 residues. V was pared by 8 bases and J by 9 bases, with 6 bases of the junction left unmatched. In germline, CDR1 is SGHNT, CDR2 YENEEA. The CDR3 sequence is CASGKSGRTQYF. For the CDR3, the DNA is TGTGCCAGCGGGAAGAGCGGGAGGACGCAGTATTTT.

This clonotype was seen ten or more times. The chain couples TRBV4-1 to TRBJ2-7; 12 nucleotides agree with TRBD2. Germline assignment: CDR1 MGHRA and CDR2 YSYEKL. This CDR3 contains 15 residues. After removal of 5 bases from V and 7 bases from J, the junction contained 9 bases not matched to a gene. DNA of the CDR3: TGCGCCAGCAGCAGCCCGACTAGCGGGAGTCGTGAGCAGTACTTC. As protein: CASSSPTSGSREQYF.

This clonotype has at least ten counts. The chain uses TRBV5-1 and TRBJ1-1; 7 bases line up with TRBD1. Germline CDR1 and CDR2: SGHRS and YFSETQ. J was trimmed by 8 bases and V by 0 bases; bases with no gene match: 10. This CDR3 region has 15 residues. CDR3 sequence reads: CASSLVNTGVGEAFF. CDR3 nucleotides: TGCGCCAGCAGCTTGGTCAATACAGGGGTGGGAGAAGCTTTCTTT.

This clonotype has ten or more counts. This rearrangement joins TRBV20-1 to TRBJ2-7, with TRBD2 identical over 12 bases. Looked up from germline, CDR1 is DFQATT and CDR2 is SNEGSKA (reference sequence). The CDR3 is made up of 15 amino acids. The trim removed 5 bases at V and 5 bases at J, leaving 10 bases unmatched. The CDR3 is CSAGKLTSGSDEQYF. Here the CDR3 DNA reads TGCAGTGCTGGAAAATTGACTAGCGGGAGTGACGAGCAGTACTTC.

This clonotype was seen repeatedly, ten times or more. This chain joins TRBV3-1 and TRBJ2-3, with D unresolved. There are 15 residues in the CDR3. Between the trimmed V and J ends, which lost 0 bases and 3 bases, there was a span of 10 bases. Looked up from germline, CDR1 is LGHDT and CDR2 is YNNKEL (reference sequence). This CDR3 is CASSQDGHSTDTQYF. As DNA, the CDR3 is TGTGCCAGCAGCCAAGACGGTCACAGTACAGATACGCAGTATTTT.